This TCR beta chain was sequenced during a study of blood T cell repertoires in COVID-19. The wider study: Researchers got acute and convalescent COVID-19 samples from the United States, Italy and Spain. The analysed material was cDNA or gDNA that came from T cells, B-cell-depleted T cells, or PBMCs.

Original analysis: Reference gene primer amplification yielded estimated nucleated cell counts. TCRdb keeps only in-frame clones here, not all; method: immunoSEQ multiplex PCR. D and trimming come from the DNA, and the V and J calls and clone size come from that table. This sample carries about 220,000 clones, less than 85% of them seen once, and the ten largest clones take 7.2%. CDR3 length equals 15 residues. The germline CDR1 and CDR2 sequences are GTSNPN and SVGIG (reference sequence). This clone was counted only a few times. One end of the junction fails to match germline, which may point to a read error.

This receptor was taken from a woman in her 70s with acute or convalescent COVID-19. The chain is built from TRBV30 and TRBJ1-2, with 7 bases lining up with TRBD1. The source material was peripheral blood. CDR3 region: CAGSMRRGPNYGYTF. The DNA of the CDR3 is TGTGCCGGGAGTATGAGGAGGGGGCCTAACTATGGCTACACCTTC.